Sequencing of this T cell receptor (beta chain) was carried out in a study of radiation and T cells in renal cell carcinoma. The time point is: blood 4 weeks post-SBRT, at nephrectomy. The treatment denotes: 15 Gy SBRT to primary tumor, nephrectomy 4 weeks later. Nephrectomy followed 15 Gy stereotactic body radiation by 4 weeks. After SBRT, blood was collected at 2 and 4 weeks, plus baseline. Worth noting for this clone: No antigen is known for it.

Clones were sequenced by immunoSEQ multiplex PCR, and TCRdb holds only the in-frame ones, with some missing. Found here are about 77,000 clones, 75% to 90% of them singletons; the top ten hold 2% to 3%. V lost 5 bases to trimming and J lost 4 bases; unmatched junction nucleotides: 4. There are 13 residues in the CDR3. The V gene's germline CDR1 is MNHEY and CDR2 SMNVEV (reference sequence). Study results and caveats: From baseline, blood top tumor clonotypes peaked at 2 weeks post-radiation.

J is TRBJ2-7 and V is TRBV27, with 8 bases that match TRBD1. The TCR comes from a woman aged 55-69 years with renal cell carcinoma. The starting material was blood, obtained from a patient whose treatment included radiotherapy and nephrectomy. CDR3 loop: CASSRQGTYEQYF. The CDR3, as DNA: TGTGCCAGCAGTAGACAGGGGACATACGAGCAGTACTTC.